One T cell receptor (beta chain) is described in this entry. This record belongs to a study of blood T cell repertoires in COVID-19. Turning to the study itself: Samples of COVID-19 (acute and convalescent) were obtained from the United States, Italy and Spain. From T cells, B-cell-depleted T cells, or PBMCs came the material, which was cDNA or gDNA.

A Seattle source enrolled patients during active infection and followed them longitudinally. Study processing details: Amplification of reference gene primers was used by the study to estimate nucleated cell counts. Produced via immunoSEQ multiplex PCR; TCRdb's table is partial and in-frame only. The DNA gave D and trimming, while V, J and clone size come from that table. The sample consists of 200,000 or so clones, approximately 90% of them appearing once. Germline V gene data show CDR1 as MNHNY and CDR2 as SVGAGI (reference sequence). The CDR3 length is 18 residues. V was clipped by 5 bases and J by 0 bases; unmatched bases: 13.

The sample consisted of peripheral blood. The genes are TRBV6-6 and TRBJ1-1, with 9 bases matching TRBD1. This receptor was taken from a man aged 25-45 years with COVID-19, enrolled during active disease. The CDR3 nucleotides are TGTGCCAGCAGTCCGTCGACAGGGGGAGTCCCAGTGAACACTGAAGCTTTCTTT. Residues: CASSPSTGGVPVNTEAFF.